Included here is one T cell receptor beta chain sequence, with context. In this sample, this clone turned up once. No cognate antigen has been identified for it. No qualities accompany the bases; no much larger clone lies one base away. The same CDR3 arises from other DNA sequences in this sample as well. This sample is part of a study of cytomegalovirus exposure and HLA in healthy donors (dated by TCRdb to 2016 to 2017). Notes on the research overall: An earlier analysis of more than 550 of the donors reported 276 Gb of sequence data and 117 million unique TCR beta sequences obtained from approximately 180 million T cells. In an earlier analysis of 500 to 650 of the donors, high-throughput TCR beta sequencing was used to judge whether each TCR beta V gene segment behaved as functional or pseudogenic. A later analysis re-analyzed previously published TCR beta repertoires from roughly 690 donors and added high-resolution HLA genotyping to study TCR occurrence patterns. In addition to the first cohort of roughly 670 subjects, a separate validation cohort of some 120 different subjects was used. Rather than drawing on any new phenotypic data, the later analysis identified candidate immune exposures from TCR beta sequences and the way those sequences occurred across donors. HLA typing included class I and class II loci at four-digit resolution. Five DR-DQ haplotypes were handled as single units for association and clustering, since linkage in the cohort was strong. Every repertoire in the discovery cohort had been generated on one and the same sequencing platform. Among around 400 genotyped donors of the cohort, an average of about 240,000 unique TCR beta nucleotide sequences were sequenced per donor, around 20% of them non-productive. To predict cytomegalovirus infection status, the study combined high-throughput TCR immunosequencing, statistical association of individual TCRs with disease status, and machine learning. Alongside the repertoire data, information on donor age, sex, ethnicity and CMV serostatus was compiled. The study profiled the T cell repertoires of under 700 subjects by immunosequencing and related them to cytomegalovirus serostatus. Of the roughly 400 genotyped donors, approximately 80% fell in the genetic ancestry cluster associated with self-reported Caucasian donors. In a later genetic analysis, genome-wide SNP genotypes for about 55% of the 666 donors were used, and that subset was treated as a discovery cohort. An early release covering roughly 600 HLA-typed donors comprised about 300 gigabases of sequencing data and approximately 80 million unique TCR sequences. The number of donors typed differed by locus, with roughly 629-640 for A, B, C, DRB1 and DQB1, 522 for DQA1, 600 to 610 for DPA1, and approximately 470 for DPB1. The study was designed to test whether signatures of past pathogen exposure could be identified by cataloging public T cell receptors.

The CDR3 sequence holds 14 residues, the cysteine and phenylalanine included. The entry retains the CDR3 DNA only, 42 bases that are in frame from base 1. CDR1 and CDR2 (MNHEY, SMNVEV) derive from the germline V gene (reference sequence). Here V drops 2 bases and J drops 4 bases, and the junction holds 3 bases not matched to any gene. General conclusions and limits of the study: In vitro tests confirmed that a few of the cytomegalovirus-associated TCR beta chains recognize cytomegalovirus antigens. The only immune exposure information available for the cohort was CMV serostatus. A group of highly shared sequence variants was considered likely to be a technical artifact of the sequencing pipeline. In a later analysis, most CMV-associated TCR beta chains were found to appear HLA-restricted, with HLA associations seemingly driven largely by CMV exposure. According to a later analysis, parvovirus B19, influenza, CMV and Epstein-Barr virus appeared linked to several top co-occurrence clusters. Only TCR beta chains were sequenced in this cohort, and the absence of alpha or paired-chain data limited detectable features. A later analysis found that HLA-associated TCR beta chains were more clonally expanded and had lower generation probabilities than equally common non-associated chains. While some public TCRs were present in many individuals, most TCR sequences turned up only very rarely across donors. Linkage disequilibrium might explain the correlated functional status among segregating V segments, but an unknown experimental factor could not be ruled out. V-gene and J-gene trimming of TCR beta chains was associated with a missense DCLRE1C variant in a later genetic analysis, and the association was replicated in an independent cohort. Broadly in line with IMGT annotations, most TCR beta V segments showed up in productive rearrangements about 87% or about 30% of the time in an earlier analysis of 587 of the donors. Because the 87-base-pair reads could not distinguish some IMGT-functional V segments, including TRBV6-2 and TRBV6-3, those segments were excluded. Strong co-occurrence of HLA alleles, especially DR and DQ, made assigning TCR associations to individual alleles difficult. Because some donors lacked HLA typing at each locus, the association tests relied only on the typed subset. The classifier was reported to diagnose cytomegalovirus status with high specificity and sensitivity in both the original cohort and the validation cohort. The study listed around 160 TCR beta chains as associated with cytomegalovirus. A later analysis associated 16,951 TCR beta sequences with specific HLA alleles at a false discovery rate of 0.05. A further reported finding was that TCR beta sequences accurately predicted the HLA-A and HLA-B alleles for most subjects in the first cohort. Presence/absence analyses assumed roughly uniform sequencing depth across donors, an assumption that may not hold. The authors suggested that the approach could potentially be extended to other disease states and immunological phenotypes. Because counts were too low, seventeen rarely observed V segments, including chromosome 9 orphons, were excluded from the earlier analysis of around 590 of the donors. In a later genetic analysis, fewer N-insertions in productive TCRs were reported among donors in an Asian-associated ancestry cluster than the roughly 700-donor mean. According to a later analysis, TCR association rates differed among HLA loci, with DRB1 alleles showing the most associated TCRs and HLA-C alleles showing the fewest.

Libraries were prepared through the immunoSEQ multiplex PCR assay. For the multiplex PCR, a mixture combining 60 forward primers for TCR Vbeta segments and 13 reverse primers for TCR Jbeta segments was used. A multiplex PCR assay on genomic DNA amplified the CDR3 region of rearranged TCR beta genes. On the Illumina HiSeq System, the amplified TCR beta libraries were sequenced as 87-base-pair reads. The original methods were these. Across the roughly 600 repertoires, a later analysis counted roughly 77 million unique TCR beta chains, roughly 11 million of which were shared by at least two donors. Raw reads were error-corrected and collapsed into unique sequences with a nearest-neighbor algorithm that merged closely related sequences to remove PCR and sequencing errors. CDR3 sequences were aligned to IMGT reference sequences to assign V, D and J gene segments. For a sequence to be retained, at least a six-nucleotide match to both a V gene segment and a J gene segment was required. Rearrangements were classified as productive when the CDR3 lacked stop codons and remained in frame with V and J, and all other rearrangements were classified as non-productive. Following IMGT convention, CDR3 was defined as the stretch from the second conserved V-encoded cysteine up to the conserved J-encoded phenylalanine. The earlier analysis of some 540 of the donors excluded any sequence lacking an unambiguous match to a single V gene segment. In an earlier analysis of approximately 560 of the donors, a V segment was called functional when productive rearrangements were above 56.7%, and segregating when the standard deviation between donors exceeded 5%. To diagnose cytomegalovirus status from the catalog of TCR beta chain sequences, a statistical classification framework was built. In a later analysis, TCR nucleotide sequences were compared against IMGT/GENE-DB human TR gene sequences so that V and J genes could be assigned. In a later analysis, CDR3 sequences and most-parsimonious VDJ recombination scenarios were assigned using the TCRdist pipeline. In a later analysis, every TCR beta chain was defined by the combination of its CDR3 amino acid sequence and its V-gene family, and reads without a unique V-gene family were dropped. As a way to deal with suspected cross-contamination and a sequencing artifact, a later analysis dropped 592 nucleotide sequences that were highly shared and had low generation probability. In a later analysis, a clonal expansion index was calculated for each public chain from normalized within-repertoire ranks of inferred template counts. In a later analysis, generation probabilities were computed using a VDJ recombination model fitted to out-of-frame rearrangements, and the results were checked against IGoR. In a later analysis, TCR-TCR, TCR-HLA and TCR-CMV co-occurrence was scored with hypergeometric tests, and a repertoire-size bias correction was applied to TCR pairs. False discovery rates were estimated in a later analysis by permuting HLA or CMV assignments 20 times. A later analysis grouped co-occurring TCRs with DBSCAN, adding TCRdist sequence similarity when clustering within HLA-allele-positive subsets. Co-occurrence clustering excluded repertoires with fewer than 30,000 or more than 120,000 public chains, plus five with anomalous nucleotide sharing. This immuneACCESS table, as held by TCRdb, lists in-frame sequences with V and J called but not all clones. Of the missing ones, under half trace to an unresolved V gene in checked studies; the others have no known cause. The V and J calls and clone size are taken from that table; D and trimming were inferred from the DNA. For this sample the table gives approximately 150,000 clones, of which approximately 88% were detected only once. The top ten constitute around 0.85% of the sample.

The cohort comprised 550 to 700 healthy bone marrow donors. At the time of sampling, all cohort members were nominally healthy, though unrecorded immune exposures were likely present. The donor was CMV seronegative and belonged to the group of more than 300 seronegative cohort members. A peripheral blood sample was provided by each donor, and peripheral blood mononuclear cells were used for TCR beta sequencing. Genomic DNA extraction from the blood cell samples was performed with the Qiagen DNeasy Blood Extraction Kit. The sequenced sample was PBMCs. Recombination connected TRBV27 to TRBJ2-7; TRBD2 agrees with 9 junctional bases. The sequence derives from a woman aged 30 to 39 in good health and CMV-seronegative. The DNA sequence follows: TGTGCCAGCAGTTTAGCGGGAGGGCCGTACGAGCAGTACTTC. It codes for CASSLAGGPYEQYF.